This T cell receptor beta chain originates from a study of T-cell memory formation after mild COVID-19. This clonotype was detected ten times or more. What it recognizes is unknown. Amplification by 5'RACE using constant-segment primers produced TCR alpha and TCR beta cDNA libraries that carried sample barcodes and UMIs. Each CDR3 protein is one row after TCRdb ran MiXCR on the 5' RACE reads. The sample comprises around 12,000 distinct CDR3 sequences, more than 12% of which are singletons, and around three fifths rests with the top ten. Study conclusions and caveats: Some clones that responded were present in memory (sampled pre-infection), which suggests cross-reactive memory joined.

The CDR3 totals 16 residues. Germline V gene sequence: CDR1 MNHEY, CDR2 SVGEGT. V trimming: 7 bases; J trimming: 7 bases; junction bases outside the gene matches: 12. The chain joins TRBV6-2 or TRBV6-3 to TRBJ2-1; 11 nucleotides align to TRBD2. The receptor was derived from a man aged 18 to 30 who had mild COVID-19 (a few samples of this study predate the infection). Cell type and time point are not known. What was sequenced was PBMCs or a T cell subset sorted from them (not recorded which). The CDR3 protein is CASNPGLAVLLNEQFF. CDR3 nucleotide sequence: TGTGCCAGCAATCCGGGACTAGCGGTGCTATTGAATGAGCAGTTCTTC.